Listed below are T cell receptor beta chains from one sample, sequenced in a study of T cell responses to AZD1222 COVID-19 vaccine. Sequencing used immunoSEQ multiplex PCR; TCRdb keeps in-frame clones, though not all of them. Among about 140,000 clones listed, about 89% were seen once. The material sequenced was peripheral blood, taken 28 days after the second dose of the MenACWY control vaccine. These receptor sequences come from an adult who received the MenACWY meningococcal vaccine as a control. Each CDR3 is given with its conserved first and last residue. A D gene is named only where the DNA matches it firmly. Size is stated for part of the rows, as once, few or many counts, or as a class when the clone is expanded.

J	size	V	D	DNA	CDR3
TRBJ2-3	.	TRBV28	.	TGTGCCAGCACCCCTGGGGATAGAACAGATACGCAGTATTTT	CASTPGDRTDTQYF
TRBJ2-7	.	TRBV5-1	TRBD1	TGCGCCAGCAGCTTGTTTAGTGACAGGGCCTTCAAGCAGTACTTC	CASSLFSDRAFKQYF
TRBJ1-3	.	TRBV5-5	.	TGTGCCAGCAGCTTGGCGCCAGGGGAGATCACCATATATTTT	CASSLAPGEITIYF
TRBJ1-5	once	TRBV6-5	TRBD1	TGTGCCAGCAGGCGCACAGGGGGCAATCAGCCCCAGCATTTT	CASRRTGGNQPQHF
TRBJ2-1	.	TRBV5-1	TRBD2	TGCGCCAGCAGCGGGGGGGACTTCTACAATGAGCAGTTCTTC	CASSGGDFYNEQFF
TRBJ2-2	few	TRBV7-3	.	TGTGCCAGCAGCCCCGGGACTCGGACCGGGGAGCTGTTTTTT	CASSPGTRTGELFF
TRBJ2-7	.	TRBV7-2	.	TGTGCCAGCAGCTTAGGGGCAGGGTTAAGGTCCGAGCAGTACTTC	CASSLGAGLRSEQYF
TRBJ1-4	.	TRBV7-2	.	TGTGCCAGCAGCTTATACCGGGACCCGGCGGAAAAACTGTTTTTT	CASSLYRDPAEKLFF
TRBJ2-3	.	TRBV20-1	.	TGCAGTGCTAGCCCAGCAGATACGCAGTATTTT	CSASPADTQYF
TRBJ2-3	.	TRBV7-3	TRBD2	TGTGCCAGCAGCTCACAACCGGGACTAGCAACAGATACGCAGTATTTT	CASSSQPGLATDTQYF
TRBJ1-2	.	TRBV7-9	.	TGTGCCAGCAGCTCGGACACCTCTAACTATGGCTACACCTTC	CASSSDTSNYGYTF
TRBJ1-1	.	TRBV29-1	.	TGCAGCGTTGTGAACACTGAAGCTTTCTTT	CSVVNTEAFF
TRBJ2-5	.	TRBV27	TRBD1	TGTGCCAGCAGTTCAAATTCACAGGGGGCTGGGGAGACCCAGTACTTC	CASSSNSQGAGETQYF
TRBJ2-2	.	TRBV7-2	.	TGTGCCAGCAGCTTAAAGCCCCTGGGGGCGAACACCGGGGAGCTGTTTTTT	CASSLKPLGANTGELFF
TRBJ1-1	once	TRBV5-1	.	TGCGCCAGCAGCTTGGCACGAGCCTCTACTGAAGCTTTCTTT	CASSLARASTEAFF